The sequence of this TCR beta chain was determined in a study of a mutant IDH1 vaccine in newly diagnosed glioma. Looking at the study overall: Once 4-6 weeks had passed after radiotherapy alone, vaccination started, or it started with temozolomide cycles.

Turning to this clone: Its antigen is not known.

V shed 1 base and J shed 6 bases, with 4 bases lying between them. This CDR3 has 12 residues. CDR1 LNHDA and CDR2 SQIVND come from the germline V gene (reference sequence). As for time point: week 11, during vaccination. The investigators gave 300 ug of mutant IDH1 20-mer peptide in each vaccine dose, together with topical imiquimod. Produced via immunoSEQ multiplex PCR; TCRdb's table is partial and in-frame only. The repertoire has over 60,000 clones, 70% to 90% of them found once; the top ten carry around 1.9%. The clonotype comes from a man aged 35 to 55 with glioma. Material: PBMCs, obtained from a glioma patient whose treatment included an IDH1 peptide vaccine. The rearrangement joins TRBV19 to TRBJ1-5; D is undetermined. CDR3 sequence reads: CASSIAGQPQHF. The CDR3 nucleotides read TGTGCCAGTAGTATAGCAGGTCAGCCCCAGCATTTT.